Listed below are T cell receptor beta chains from one sample, sequenced in a study of OX40 agonist ivuxolimab in advanced cancers. Sequenced by immunoSEQ multiplex PCR; TCRdb stores in-frame clones only, minus some. The repertoire consists of 50,000 to 65,000 clones, with 81% occurring once and the leading ten covering 0.9% to 1.1%. The sequenced sample was CD4+ or CD8+ T cells sorted from blood, obtained in a trial of the OX40 agonist ivuxolimab. Every receptor here comes from an adult with an advanced solid tumor such as melanoma, head and neck, liver or kidney cancer. CDR3s leave out the opening cysteine and the closing phenylalanine or tryptophan.

v_gene | CDR3aa
TRBV5-8 | ASSPGGGNYGYT
TRBV14 | ASTGARSTDTQY
TRBV6-6 | ASSGTGSYEQY
TRBV5-1 | ASSLGGNTGELF
TRBV5-1 | ASSPGGLGSQY
TRBV29-1 | SALDREKGYGYT
TRBV25-1 | ASSEWGQGNTIY
TRBV28 | ASSLGKGAGSQPQH
TRBV7-9 | ASSLLGTEAF
TRBV2 | ASSARDGGRGYT
TRBV5-1 | ASRRSAYSSYNEQF
TRBV5-1 | ASSSTPSIGQGRAGYT
TRBV19 | ASSLPERPAYGYT
TRBV18 | ASSRTGQTYEQY
TRBV19 | ASSTGPNYGYT
TRBV11-2 | ASSSEGLAGETQY